This T cell receptor beta chain emerged from a study of cytomegalovirus exposure and HLA in healthy donors (dated by TCRdb to 2016 to 2017). Some background on the complete study: In an earlier analysis of some 550 of the donors, about 270 Gb of sequence data and 95 million to 130 million unique TCR beta sequences from about 179 million T cells were reported. An early release covering around 630 HLA-typed donors comprised about 300 gigabases of sequencing data and roughly 85 million unique TCR sequences. The genetic ancestry cluster associated with self-reported Caucasian donors included 81% of the 398 genotyped donors. The study was designed to test whether signatures of past pathogen exposure could be identified by cataloging public T cell receptors. The study profiled the T cell repertoires of around 700 subjects by immunosequencing and related them to cytomegalovirus serostatus. Along with the approximately 620-subject first cohort, a separate validation cohort of over a hundred different subjects was used. High-throughput TCR immunosequencing, statistical association of individual TCRs with disease status, and machine learning were combined to predict cytomegalovirus infection status. In a later analysis, previously published TCR beta repertoires from 550 to 700 donors were re-analyzed and high-resolution HLA genotyping was added so that TCR occurrence patterns could be studied. The later analysis used no new phenotypic data to find candidate immune exposures, relying instead on TCR beta sequences and their occurrence across donors. In an earlier analysis of a few hundred of the donors, high-throughput TCR beta sequencing was used to judge whether each TCR beta V gene segment behaved as functional or pseudogenic. Alongside the repertoire data, information on donor age, sex, ethnicity and CMV serostatus was compiled. Genome-wide SNP genotypes for about three fifths of the roughly 670 donors were used in a later genetic analysis, which treated that subset as a discovery cohort. All discovery cohort repertoires had been generated on a single sequencing platform. Class I and class II HLA loci were covered by the typing at four-digit resolution. Typing coverage varied by locus: about 620-630 donors for A, B, C, DRB1 and DQB1; more than 500 for DQA1; 600 to 610 for DPA1; around 450 for DPB1. About 5 DR-DQ haplotypes were handled as single units for association and clustering, since linkage in the cohort was strong. Across some 400 genotyped donors of the cohort, an average of about 250,000 unique TCR beta nucleotide sequences per donor were sequenced, and approximately 17% of those sequences were non-productive.

Library preparation used the immunoSEQ multiplex PCR assay. For the multiplex PCR, a mixture combining 60 forward primers for TCR Vbeta segments and 13 reverse primers for TCR Jbeta segments was used. A multiplex PCR assay on genomic DNA amplified the CDR3 region of rearranged TCR beta genes. The amplified TCR beta libraries were sequenced on the Illumina HiSeq System as 87-base-pair reads. Per the source publication's procedure: Across the 600 to 700 repertoires, a later analysis counted tens of millions of unique TCR beta chains, approximately 10 million of which were shared by at least two donors. Raw reads were error-corrected and collapsed into unique sequences with a nearest-neighbor algorithm that merged closely related sequences to remove PCR and sequencing errors. Alignment of CDR3 sequences to IMGT reference sequences was used to assign V, D and J gene segments. Each retained sequence needed at least a six-nucleotide match to both a V gene segment and a J gene segment. Rearrangements were classified as productive when the CDR3 lacked stop codons and remained in frame with V and J, and all other rearrangements were classified as non-productive. CDR3 was defined according to IMGT convention as the region running from the second conserved V-encoded cysteine to the conserved J-encoded phenylalanine. Sequences without an unambiguous match to a single V gene segment were excluded from the earlier analysis of about 600 of the donors. In an earlier analysis of several hundred of the donors, V segments were called functional above 56.7% productive rearrangements and were called segregating when the between-donor standard deviation exceeded 5%. A statistical classification framework was built for diagnosing cytomegalovirus status from the catalog of TCR beta chain sequences. A later analysis assigned V and J genes by comparing TCR nucleotide sequences with IMGT/GENE-DB human TR gene sequences. The TCRdist pipeline was used in a later analysis to assign CDR3 sequences and most-parsimonious VDJ recombination scenarios. In a later analysis, every TCR beta chain was defined by the combination of its CDR3 amino acid sequence and its V-gene family, and reads without a unique V-gene family were dropped. In a later analysis, 450 to 600 highly shared, low-generation-probability nucleotide sequences were removed to address suspected cross-contamination and a sequencing artifact. In a later analysis, a clonal expansion index for each public chain was calculated from normalized within-repertoire ranks of inferred template counts. Generation probabilities in a later analysis came from a VDJ recombination model fitted to out-of-frame rearrangements, and those results were checked against IGoR. In a later analysis, hypergeometric tests were used to score TCR-TCR, TCR-HLA and TCR-CMV co-occurrence, with a repertoire-size bias correction applied to TCR pairs. To estimate false discovery rates, a later analysis permuted the HLA or CMV assignments 20 times. In a later analysis, co-occurring TCRs were grouped using DBSCAN, with TCRdist sequence similarity added in when clustering inside HLA-allele-positive subsets. Repertoires with fewer than 30,000 or more than 120,000 public chains were left out of co-occurrence clustering, as were a handful of repertoires with anomalous nucleotide sharing. TCRdb took over this immuneACCESS table, retaining in-frame rearrangements with V and J assigned. Such tables are incomplete; in checked studies, under half of the missing clones stem from an unresolved V gene, and the remainder is unexplained. From that table come the V and J calls and clone size; the DNA was used to work out D and trimming. This sample gives 150,000 to 200,000 clones in total; over 75% of them show up just once. 5% to 7% of the sample goes to the ten largest clones.

The cohort comprised several hundred healthy bone marrow donors. Cohort members were all nominally healthy when sampled, although unrecorded immune exposures were likely present. The donor tested CMV seropositive and was one of the 289 seropositive cohort members. Each donor provided a peripheral blood sample, and peripheral blood mononuclear cells were used for TCR beta sequencing. The Qiagen DNeasy Blood Extraction Kit was used to extract genomic DNA from the blood cell samples. General conclusions and limits of the study: Because counts were too low, roughly 17 rarely observed V segments, including chromosome 9 orphons, were left out of the earlier analysis of roughly 600 of the donors. Three of the identified cytomegalovirus-associated TCR beta chains were confirmed in vitro to be specific for cytomegalovirus antigens. A later genetic analysis reported fewer N-insertions in productive TCRs among donors in an Asian-associated ancestry cluster than the roughly 700-donor mean. Correlated functional status among segregating V segments might reflect linkage disequilibrium, but an unknown experimental factor could not be ruled out. Some IMGT-functional V segments, including TRBV6-2 and TRBV6-3, could not be distinguished by the 87-base-pair reads and were therefore excluded. The authors suggested that the approach could potentially be extended to other disease states and immunological phenotypes. The presence/absence analyses assumed that sequencing depth was roughly uniform across donors, and that assumption may not be true. The cohort was sequenced for TCR beta chains only, and without alpha or paired-chain data the features that could be detected were limited. An earlier analysis of 587 of the donors showed that most TCR beta V segments appeared in productive rearrangements either about 90% or about 30% of the time, which broadly matched IMGT annotations. Compared with equally common non-associated chains, HLA-associated TCR beta chains in a later analysis were more clonally expanded and had lower generation probabilities. Most TCR sequences were seen in very few donors, while some public TCRs were found in many individuals. In a later analysis, several top co-occurrence clusters were reported to appear linked to parvovirus B19, influenza, CMV and Epstein-Barr virus. A later analysis associated 16,951 TCR beta sequences with specific HLA alleles at a false discovery rate of 0.05. In the study, approximately 160 TCR beta chains were listed as associated with cytomegalovirus. The classifier was reported to diagnose cytomegalovirus status with high specificity and sensitivity in both the original and validation cohorts. According to a later analysis, most CMV-associated TCR beta chains appeared to be HLA-restricted, and the HLA associations seemed to be driven largely by CMV exposure. In a later analysis, the rate of TCR association differed among HLA loci, with DRB1 alleles having the most associated TCRs and HLA-C alleles having the fewest. For the cohort, immune exposure information was limited to CMV serostatus. A further reported finding was that TCR beta sequences accurately predicted the HLA-A and HLA-B alleles for most subjects in the first cohort. Assigning TCR associations to individual alleles was difficult when HLA alleles, especially DR and DQ, strongly co-occurred. In a later genetic analysis, a missense DCLRE1C variant was associated with V-gene and J-gene trimming of TCR beta chains, and the association was replicated in an independent cohort. A cluster of highly shared sequence variants was judged likely to represent a technical artifact of the sequencing pipeline. HLA typing was unavailable for some donors at each locus, so association tests used only the typed subset.

Notes on this clone: It has no known antigen specificity. The sample holds no much larger clone one base away, and base qualities are not on file.

According to the germline V gene (reference sequence), CDR1 reads MNHNY and CDR2 reads SVGAGI. The CDR3 numbers 16 residues from cysteine through phenylalanine. The retained sequence is limited to the CDR3, 48 bases, with the frame set at the first base. After removal of 10 bases from V and 2 bases from J, the junction retains 14 bases not matched to a gene. This TCR was recovered from a middle-aged man in good health and CMV-seropositive. The sequence is built from TRBV6-6 and TRBJ2-5, with TRBD1 matching 9 junction bases. Material for sequencing was PBMCs. CDR3 loop: CATRRGTGYEQETQYF. The sequenced DNA: TGTGCCACGAGGCGCGGGACAGGGTATGAGCAAGAGACCCAGTACTTC.